This entry describes one TCR beta chain. The record originates from a study of PD-L1 blockade in urothelial cancer. Time point described: pretreatment peripheral blood. Locally advanced or metastatic urothelial carcinoma was present in patients. Measured with immunoSEQ multiplex PCR; TCRdb has only the in-frame clones, and not every one. The top ten clones hold 1% to 1.5% of a sample with tens of thousands of clones, 84% of them seen once. Trimming took 10 bases from V and 6 from J; bases not matched to a gene: 7. The CDR3 runs to 13 residues. The V gene's germline CDR1 is ENHRY and CDR2 SYGVKD. The sample here was PBMCs, taken around atezolizumab (anti-PD-L1) treatment. The receptor comes from a man between 45 and 60 years old with urothelial cancer. This sequence joins TRBV10-3 and TRBJ2-7; 12 nucleotides align to TRBD2. The CDR3 region is CATGLAGSGEQYF. The CDR3 coding sequence is TGTGCCACCGGACTAGCGGGGTCCGGCGAGCAGTACTTC.